Listed below are T cell receptor beta chains from one sample, sequenced in a study of cytomegalovirus exposure and HLA in healthy donors. Method: immunoSEQ multiplex PCR; TCRdb's copy keeps in-frame clones and lacks some. The table counts 150,000 to 200,000 clones; roughly 1.3% lies in the top ten. The sequenced material came from PBMCs. These receptors all come from a woman aged 55-70 years in good health and CMV-seronegative. Each CDR3 is given with its conserved first and last residue. D genes are given only for firm matches.

V	D	J	CDR3	DNA
TRBV5-8	TRBD2	TRBJ2-1	CASGTSGGSYNEQFF	TGTGCCAGCGGAACTAGCGGGGGGTCATACAATGAGCAGTTCTTC
TRBV7-9	NA	TRBJ1-1	CASSLRAATGEAFF	TGTGCCAGCAGCTTAAGGGCAGCCACAGGTGAAGCTTTCTTT
TRBV5-1	TRBD2	TRBJ2-7	CASRSYSGTSYEQYF	TGCGCCAGCAGGTCATATAGCGGGACCTCCTACGAGCAGTACTTC
TRBV29-1	NA	TRBJ2-3	CSVEVGRVADTQYF	TGCAGCGTTGAAGTTGGCAGGGTGGCAGATACGCAGTATTTT
TRBV29-1	TRBD1	TRBJ1-2	CSVEEWTGDDYGYTF	TGCAGCGTTGAAGAATGGACAGGGGATGACTATGGCTACACCTTC
TRBV5-4	NA	TRBJ2-7	CASSRRGPTSYEQYF	TGTGCCAGCAGCCGCAGGGGCCCAACCTCCTACGAGCAGTACTTC
TRBV15	NA	TRBJ1-1	CATSRDRGAFF	TGTGCCACCAGCAGAGATAGGGGAGCTTTCTTT
TRBV27	NA	TRBJ2-2	CASSLSPSTGELFF	TGTGCCAGCAGTTTATCCCCCTCCACCGGGGAGCTGTTTTTT
TRBV4-3	NA	TRBJ1-5	CASSQEEDQPQHF	TGCGCCAGCAGCCAAGAAGAGGATCAGCCCCAGCATTTT
TRBV5-4	NA	TRBJ2-2	CASSLEPGTGELFF	TGTGCCAGCAGCTTGGAGCCCGGCACCGGGGAGCTGTTTTTT
TRBV30	NA	TRBJ1-1	CAWSFINIFGTEAFF	TGTGCCTGGAGTTTCATTAATATCTTCGGGACTGAAGCTTTCTTT
TRBV5-4	TRBD2	TRBJ2-6	CASSPAGSRSGANVLTF	TGTGCCAGCAGCCCAGCGGGATCCCGCTCTGGGGCCAACGTCCTGACTTTC
TRBV19	NA	TRBJ2-7	CASSIGATEPYEQYF	TGTGCCAGTAGTATAGGAGCGACAGAACCCTACGAGCAGTACTTC
TRBV18	TRBD2	TRBJ2-1	CASSLTSGRAVNEQFF	TGTGCCAGCTCTCTGACTAGCGGGAGGGCGGTGAATGAGCAGTTCTTC
TRBV5-1	TRBD1	TRBJ2-5	CASRSTGQQTQYF	TGCGCCAGCAGATCGACAGGGCAGCAGACCCAGTACTTC
TRBV4-1	NA	TRBJ2-1	CASSRSTGNEQFF	TGCGCCAGCAGCCGATCCACAGGGAATGAGCAGTTCTTC
TRBV11-2	TRBD1	TRBJ2-2	CASSLVRGSSPTGELFF	TGTGCCAGCAGCTTAGTCAGGGGGAGTTCCCCCACCGGGGAGCTGTTTTTT
TRBV27	NA	TRBJ1-4	CASSHDPGEKLFF	TGTGCCAGCAGCCATGACCCAGGGGAAAAACTGTTTTTT
TRBV2	NA	TRBJ2-7	CASSDGQGGYEQYF	TGTGCCAGCAGTGACGGCCAGGGGGGCTACGAGCAGTACTTC
TRBV19	NA	TRBJ1-3	CASSGWGTYGNTIYF	TGTGCCAGTAGTGGCTGGGGCACATATGGAAACACCATATATTTT
TRBV29-1	NA	TRBJ1-2	CSVGDRDYGYTF	TGCAGCGTTGGAGACCGGGACTATGGCTACACCTTC
TRBV7-6	TRBD2	TRBJ2-7	CASSPAGVTYEQYF	TGTGCCAGCAGCCCAGCGGGGGTTACCTACGAGCAGTACTTC
TRBV18	NA	TRBJ1-4	CASSPVGAQSEKLFF	TGTGCCAGCTCCCCAGTGGGGGCGCAGAGTGAAAAACTGTTTTTT
TRBV29-1	TRBD1	TRBJ2-7	CSVESQGAYEQYF	TGCAGCGTTGAGAGCCAGGGGGCCTACGAGCAGTACTTC
TRBV16	TRBD2	TRBJ2-1	CASSQSAGNEQFF	TGTGCCAGCAGCCAATCAGCGGGGAATGAGCAGTTCTTC
TRBV5-1	TRBD2	TRBJ2-1	CASSLVIAGSNEQFF	TGCGCCAGCAGCTTGGTCATAGCGGGGAGCAATGAGCAGTTCTTC
TRBV13	TRBD2	TRBJ2-1	CASSLTSGGPNEQFF	TGTGCCAGCAGCTTGACTAGCGGGGGGCCCAATGAGCAGTTCTTC
TRBV10-3	NA	TRBJ2-3	CAIFDRLGSTDTQYF	TGTGCCATTTTCGACAGGTTGGGTTCGACAGATACGCAGTATTTT
TRBV10-3	TRBD2	TRBJ2-1	CAVEAGLARLYNEQFF	TGTGCCGTGGAAGCGGGGCTAGCAAGGTTATACAATGAGCAGTTCTTC
TRBV5-6	NA	TRBJ1-1	CASSLAAGQNTEAFF	TGTGCCAGCAGCTTGGCTGCTGGACAGAACACTGAAGCTTTCTTT
TRBV28	NA	TRBJ1-4	CASSPPSGGGEKLFF	TGTGCCAGCAGTCCCCCTTCCGGGGGTGGAGAAAAACTGTTTTTT
TRBV7-2	TRBD1	TRBJ2-1	CASSPSTGTGRGDEQFF	TGTGCCAGCAGCCCCTCAACGGGGACAGGGAGGGGCGATGAGCAGTTCTTC
TRBV6-1	NA	TRBJ2-7	CASSIQGAEEQYF	TGTGCCAGCAGTATACAGGGTGCGGAAGAGCAGTACTTC
TRBV9	NA	TRBJ1-5	CASSAGVSNQPQHF	TGTGCCAGCAGCGCAGGGGTTAGCAATCAGCCCCAGCATTTT
TRBV2	TRBD2	TRBJ2-2	CASSKRGDTGELFF	TGTGCCAGCAGTAAGCGGGGGGACACCGGGGAGCTGTTTTTT
TRBV12-5	TRBD1	TRBJ2-3	CASGMTMGQGPDTQYF	TGTGCTAGTGGCATGACTATGGGACAGGGACCAGATACGCAGTATTTT
TRBV5-1	TRBD1	TRBJ2-5	CASRNRGETKYF	TGCGCCAGCAGAAACAGGGGGGAAACCAAGTACTTC
TRBV25-1	NA	TRBJ1-2	CASSEGKGNGYTF	TGTGCCAGCAGTGAAGGGAAGGGGAATGGCTACACCTTC
TRBV10-1	TRBD2	TRBJ2-1	CASSDSGRAFGRNEQFF	TGCGCCAGCAGTGATAGCGGGAGGGCCTTTGGAAGAAATGAGCAGTTCTTC
TRBV9	NA	TRBJ1-1	CASSVTGSNTEAFF	TGTGCCAGCAGCGTCACTGGGAGTAACACTGAAGCTTTCTTT
TRBV7-6	TRBD1	TRBJ2-7	CASSWETGERSGEQYF	TGTGCCAGCAGCTGGGAGACAGGGGAAAGATCGGGCGAGCAGTACTTC
TRBV7-6	TRBD1	TRBJ2-4	CASSLADRRTAKNIQYF	TGTGCCAGCAGCTTAGCGGACAGGAGAACGGCCAAAAACATTCAGTACTTC
TRBV30	NA	TRBJ2-7	CAWSRDTEREQYF	TGTGCCTGGAGCCGGGACACCGAGCGCGAGCAGTACTTC
TRBV2	TRBD1	TRBJ1-2	CASSEQRTGNGYTF	TGTGCCAGCAGTGAACAGAGGACAGGGAATGGCTACACCTTC
TRBV10-2	TRBD2	TRBJ2-7	CASSDPLAGGGDEQYF	TGCGCCAGCAGTGACCCTTTAGCGGGAGGAGGGGACGAGCAGTACTTC
TRBV2	NA	TRBJ2-7	CASSDRPDSYEQYF	TGTGCCAGCAGTGACCGCCCGGACAGCTACGAGCAGTACTTC
TRBV7-6	NA	TRBJ2-7	CASSVQGRVSYEQYF	TGTGCCAGCAGCGTTCAGGGTCGTGTCTCCTACGAGCAGTACTTC
TRBV6-5	NA	TRBJ2-7	CASRLSYRETYEQYF	TGTGCCAGCAGGCTATCATACAGGGAAACCTACGAGCAGTACTTC
TRBV5-8	NA	TRBJ1-1	CASSLDRLGTEAFF	TGTGCCAGCAGCCTCGACAGGCTGGGAACTGAAGCTTTCTTT
TRBV6-1	NA	TRBJ2-7	CASSEGRQGPYEQYF	TGTGCCAGCAGTGAAGGGCGCCAGGGGCCCTACGAGCAGTACTTC
TRBV7-9	TRBD2	TRBJ2-3	CASSLGLAGGTDTQYF	TGTGCCAGCAGCTTAGGACTAGCGGGAGGCACAGATACGCAGTATTTT
TRBV29-1	NA	TRBJ1-2	CSVEDWGDPNYGYTF	TGCAGCGTTGAAGATTGGGGGGATCCTAACTATGGCTACACCTTC
TRBV6-5	TRBD1	TRBJ2-7	CASRRGLPTYEQYF	TGTGCCAGCAGAAGGGGGCTTCCCACCTACGAGCAGTACTTC
TRBV7-9	NA	TRBJ1-1	CASSLAAVNTEAFF	TGTGCCAGCAGCTTAGCCGCAGTGAACACTGAAGCTTTCTTT
TRBV7-2	NA	TRBJ1-5	CASQQVASQPQHF	TGTGCCAGCCAACAGGTCGCCAGTCAGCCCCAGCATTTT
TRBV14	TRBD1	TRBJ2-7	CASSLRGQTTYEQYF	TGTGCCAGCAGCCTCAGGGGACAGACCACCTACGAGCAGTACTTC
TRBV7-9	TRBD2	TRBJ2-3	CASSRQMTSGTDTQYF	TGTGCCAGCAGCCGACAGATGACTAGCGGGACAGATACGCAGTATTTT
TRBV10-3	TRBD2	TRBJ2-1	CAISEPHSGSDDEQFF	TGTGCCATCAGTGAGCCCCATAGCGGGAGCGACGATGAGCAGTTCTTC
TRBV19	NA	TRBJ1-1	CASRGPWRRNTEAFF	TGTGCCAGTAGGGGCCCTTGGAGGAGGAACACTGAAGCTTTCTTT
TRBV10-1	NA	TRBJ2-7	CASSLRQGLLYEQYF	TGCGCCAGCAGCCTTAGACAGGGACTTCTCTACGAGCAGTACTTC